The entry that follows covers one TCR beta chain sequence. Its antigen is not known. At one of its ends the junction is not consistent with the germline gene, which may arise from a read error. These data come from a study of blood T cells in healthy people across ages. The authors ran a second PCR of about 6 to 11 cycles using a sample-barcoded 5' primer and a J-beta primer mix. Every cDNA molecule carried a tag from a template-switch adaptor bearing 12 random nucleotides. Using its own MiXCR run on the 5' RACE reads, TCRdb lists one record per CDR3 protein. This sample yields 1.5 million to 2 million distinct CDR3 sequences, of which approximately 32% are seen a single time; approximately 11% belongs to the top ten. This CDR3 has 13 amino acids. CDR1 is SGHRS and CDR2 is YFSETQ in the germline V gene. General study findings and limits: Reliance upon unsorted PBMCs precluded definitive naive versus antigen-experienced comparison. Estimated diversity across one million T cells was deemed an underestimate.

The genes are TRBV5-1 and TRBJ1-2; D call uncertain. The sample comprised blood. The TCR originated in a woman between 25 and 40 years old in good health. CDR3 sequence: CASSLQSNYGHTF. For the CDR3, the DNA is TGCGCCAGCAGCTTACAATCTAACTATGGCCACACCTTC.